This T cell receptor (beta chain) was sequenced in a study of blood T cell repertoires in COVID-19 (dated by TCRdb to 2020 to 2022). Context from the whole study: Samples covering the acute and convalescent phases of COVID-19 were provided by collaborators in the United States, Italy and Spain. The material from the prospective study consisted of cDNA or gDNA derived from T cells, B-cell-depleted T cells, or PBMCs. Subjects who had been exposed to COVID-19, were actively infected with it, or had recovered from it provided the deeply sampled blood TCRbeta repertoires that made up the dataset. A freely available public database, intended as a resource for researchers studying the immune response to SARS-CoV-2, is where the repertoires were released. The samples were drawn from two sources: the first 160 participants of the ongoing ImmuneRACE study, and 1,200 or so subjects contributed by 6 global collaborators. The sample metadata nearly always contained a de-identified subject ID, COVID-19 status, age in years and sex. Where available, HLA class I and class II types were taken from metadata supplied by the sample provider and were not determined by assay-based typing. On the study overall, not on this receptor specifically: The amount of clinical and demographic metadata varied by source and participant and was provided uncurated.

In the prospective study, participants were about 18 to 100 years old, resided in about two dozen geographic areas of the United States, and were enrolled through a virtual design. In the prospective study, participants were assigned to cohorts based on the clinical history participants reported in a screening survey and a study questionnaire. Recovered participants in ImmuneRACE Cohort 3 were defined by two consecutive negative NP/OP PCR tests, clearance by a healthcare professional, or resolution of symptoms. Mobile phlebotomists in the prospective study collected whole blood, serum and a nasopharyngeal or oropharyngeal swab from every participant. Over an approximately two-month period, participants in the prospective study had the option of providing additional blood draws and questionnaires. Before DNA extraction, blood samples from the prospective study were shipped at room temperature or frozen.

For this clone: This clone's antigen is unknown. Per-nucleotide qualities are absent, and no much larger clonotype sits a single base away.

There are 14 amino acids in the CDR3, from cysteine to phenylalanine inclusive. Of the read, only the CDR3 DNA is kept; its 42 bases are in frame from base 1. V has 3 bases trimmed and J has 3 bases trimmed; junction bases matching no gene number 6. CDR1 and CDR2 were assigned from the germline V gene (reference sequence) as DFQATT and SNEGSKA. TCRbeta CDR3 regions were amplified from genomic DNA by means of the immunoSEQ Assay, a bias-controlled multiplex PCR. For the original study's pipeline: The number of nucleated cells in each sample was estimated by amplification of reference gene primers within the assay. Sequence reads were collapsed and filtered to measure the absolute abundance of every unique TCRbeta CDR3 rearrangement. Productive Simpson clonality was computed per sample as the square root of Simpson's diversity index over productive rearrangements. TCRdb re-hosts the immuneACCESS table, in-frame sequences only. Its copies lack some clones; in the studies checked, an unresolved V gene accounts for under half of them, and the cause for the rest is not known. The D gene and trimming were derived from the DNA, and the V and J assignments and clone size from that table. For this sample there are under 300,000 clones; 88% appear just once. The top ten clonotypes cover less than 3% of the sample.

The material sequenced was PBMCs or T cells enriched from blood (not recorded which). The clonotype was recovered from a woman aged 45-60 years who had recovered from COVID-19. The V gene is TRBV20-1 and the J gene is TRBJ1-1, with 8 middle bases fitting TRBD1. The nucleotide sequence is TGCAGTGCTAGTCGGGGGACAGGCCACACTGAAGCTTTCTTT. It translates to CSASRGTGHTEAFF.